This entry describes one TCR beta chain. Its antigen has not been determined. Per-base qualities were not stored, and no clone one base away is much larger. The data are from a study of beta chain features in type 1 diabetes (dated by TCRdb to 2016 to 2019). Turning to the overall study: Patients and healthy donors did not differ in mean age, gender distribution, total cell number or subset yield. Naive and central memory subsets were obtained from all 30 or so donors, but regulatory and stem cell-like memory subsets were isolated from only 8 patients and about 8 healthy donors. The study compared the TCRB repertoires of sorted circulating CD4+ T cell subsets in recently diagnosed type 1 diabetes patients with those in matched healthy donors. Across all samples, some 99 million sorted cells were examined, and cell number per subset correlated strongly with RNA yield. Study-wide findings and limitations: Because cDNA was sequenced instead of genomic DNA, activated cells with high expression could be over-represented, although the groups did not differ in activation or CD3 levels. A moderate but significant shortening of TCRB CDR3 length was observed in type 1 diabetes patients in all four CD4+ subsets. PCR may preferentially amplify shorter templates, but because patient and control samples were amplified and corrected together, any resulting skew would affect both groups equally. The naive, central memory and regulatory TCRB repertoires appeared to resemble one another more closely among patients than among healthy donors. At VDJ recombination sites, type 1 diabetes patients had fewer insertions and more deleted nucleotides, which implies abnormalities in thymic rearrangement. Because the HLA sub-analyses included only small numbers of individuals, any influence of HLA type on TCRB rearrangement was left unresolved.

The entire amount of isolated RNA was reverse transcribed using the High Capacity cDNA Reverse Transcription Kit, so the sequenced TCRB transcripts were expressed ones. Deep immunoSEQ sequencing was performed on naive, central memory and regulatory T cell samples, with an average of roughly 3.6 million total reads per sample. Sorted cells were lysed in RLT buffer, and RNA was extracted using DNase-treated RNeasy Micro or Mini kits according to cell number. To prevent cross-contamination, every cell subset was processed on its own, while patient and healthy donor samples were processed together. TCRB sequences were amplified from cDNA with the immunoSEQ multiplex PCR, producing 87-bp fragments spanning the CDR3 region. Amplicons were sequenced on the Illumina HiSeq platform. The paper's processing steps were these. PCR bias was computationally corrected using synthetic template baselines, reads within Hamming distance 2 were collapsed, and singletons that could not be merged were discarded. Reads were aligned against IMGT to assign V, D and J genes, CDR3 length and insertions or deletions at six rearrangement sites. Within each subset, clonotype counts were normalized to sorted cell number, after which true diversity and Gini coefficients were computed with the tcR R package. The overlap coefficient, calculated on TCRB nucleotide sequences, was used to measure repertoire sharing. Out-of-frame TCRB sequences from naive cells were analyzed to stand in for the pre-selection repertoire. Drawn from immuneACCESS, this table holds only the in-frame rearrangements with V and J called that TCRdb kept. Clones are partly lost; checked studies trace under half to an unresolved V gene and leave the rest unexplained. V, J and clone size derive from that table, while D and trimming were established from the DNA sequence. This sample lists 600,000 or so clones; more than 13% were detected once. Roughly 0.04% of the sample comes from the top ten.

From each donor, a single peripheral blood sample of about 116 mL on average was drawn into heparinised tubes. A BD FACSAria II and a panel including CD45RO, CCR7, CD25, CD127, CD95 and CD27 were used to sort naive, central memory, regulatory and stem cell-like memory CD4+ T cells. A purity above 95% was achieved for all sorted populations. PBMCs were isolated right away by Lymphoprep density gradient centrifugation and were stained directly, without culture. To minimize batch effects, samples were stained and sorted in pairs, one healthy donor with one patient per experiment. The germline V gene (reference sequence) gives CDR1 as PRHDT and CDR2 as FYEKMQ. Relative to germline, V is missing 5 bases and J is missing 10 bases, with 8 bases of the junction outside any gene match. The CDR3 runs 13 amino acids, cysteine and phenylalanine included. Here the CDR3 DNA is all that survives: 39 bases in frame from base 1.

The receptor was derived from a man in his late teens or twenties with type 1 diabetes. Specimen: naive CD4+ T cells from blood. The intended sense of this specimen's cell subset or site label: true naive CD4+ T cells. The rearrangement joined TRBV13 to TRBJ1-1; 9 bases in between match TRBD1. The nucleotide sequence is given as TGTGCCAGCAGCCTACCGACAGGGGGACGAGCTTTCTTT. It encodes CASSLPTGGRAFF.